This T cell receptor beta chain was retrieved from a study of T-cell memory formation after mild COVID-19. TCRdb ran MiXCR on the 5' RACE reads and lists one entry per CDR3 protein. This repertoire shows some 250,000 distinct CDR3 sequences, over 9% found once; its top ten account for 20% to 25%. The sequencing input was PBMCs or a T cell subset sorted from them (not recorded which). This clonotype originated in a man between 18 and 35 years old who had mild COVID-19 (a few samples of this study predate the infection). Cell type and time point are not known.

This CDR3 reads CASSFLHEQFF. Written as DNA, the CDR3 is TGTGCCAGCAGCTTTTTGCATGAGCAGTTCTTC. The chain has TRBV5-5 and TRBJ2-1; D unresolved. Between the trimmed V and J ends, which lost 2 bases and 8 bases, there was a span of 5 bases. CDR1 is SGHKS and CDR2 is YYEKEE in the germline V gene (reference sequence). The CDR3 runs to 11 residues.